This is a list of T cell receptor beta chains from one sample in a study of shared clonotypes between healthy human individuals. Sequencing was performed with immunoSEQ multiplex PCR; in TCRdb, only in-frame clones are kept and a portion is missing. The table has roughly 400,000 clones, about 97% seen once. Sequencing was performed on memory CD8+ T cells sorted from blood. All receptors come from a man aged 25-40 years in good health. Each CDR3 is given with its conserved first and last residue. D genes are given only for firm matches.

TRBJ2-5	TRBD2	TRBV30	TGTGCCTGGAGTGCGGGGTGGGGAGGGAACCAAGAGACCCAGTACTTC	CAWSAGWGGNQETQYF
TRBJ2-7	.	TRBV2	TGTGCCAGCAGTGAAGTCGGTATGCAGTACTTC	CASSEVGMQYF
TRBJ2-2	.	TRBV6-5	TGTGCCAGCAGGCGGGGACAGACGGTCACCGGGGAGCTGTTTTTT	CASRRGQTVTGELFF
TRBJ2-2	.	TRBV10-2	TGCGCCAGCAGTGGATTAGTAGAAACCGGGGAGCTGTTTTTT	CASSGLVETGELFF
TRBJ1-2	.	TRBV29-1	.	CSVFGAGRHGYTF
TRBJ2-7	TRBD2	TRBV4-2	TGTGCCAGCAGCCACCGGACTAGCCGGTCCTCCTACGAGCAGTACTTC	CASSHRTSRSSYEQYF
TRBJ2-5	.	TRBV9	TGTGCCAGCAGCGCCCCCGAGGGGTTAAGCCAAGAGACCCAGTACTTC	CASSAPEGLSQETQYF
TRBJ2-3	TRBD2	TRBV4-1	TGCGCCAGCAGCCACGTAGCGGGAGATACGCAGTATTTT	CASSHVAGDTQYF
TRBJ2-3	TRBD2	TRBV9	TGTGCCAGCAGCCTTCCTAGCGGGAGGGGAGATACGCAGTATTTT	CASSLPSGRGDTQYF
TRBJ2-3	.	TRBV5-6	TGTGCCAGCAGCTTTCAAATAGATACGCAGTATTTT	CASSFQIDTQYF
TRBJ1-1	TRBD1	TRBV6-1	TGTGCCAGCAGGAGACAGGGCAACACTGAAGCTTTCTTT	CASRRQGNTEAFF
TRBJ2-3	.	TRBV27	TGTGCCAGCAGTTTGAGACTAGGGGTCACAGATACGCAGTATTTT	CASSLRLGVTDTQYF
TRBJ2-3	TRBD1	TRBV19	TGTGCCAGTAGTAACAGGGGGGAAACAGATACGCAGTATTTT	CASSNRGETDTQYF
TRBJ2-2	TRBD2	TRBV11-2	TGTGCCAGCAGACGAACTAGCGGAGGGGTGGGGGAGCTGTTTTTT	CASRRTSGGVGELFF
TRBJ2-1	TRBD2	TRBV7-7	TGTGCTAGCAGCTCCGTACTAGCGCGAGGGGATGAGCAGTTCTTC	CASSSVLARGDEQFF
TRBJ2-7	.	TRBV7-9	TGTGCCAGCAGCTTAGGGAACGAGCAGTACTTC	CASSLGNEQYF
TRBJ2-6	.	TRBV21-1	TGTGCCAGCAGCGGGTCGACAGTCCCTCCCTCTGGGGCCAACGTCCTGACTTTC	CASSGSTVPPSGANVLTF
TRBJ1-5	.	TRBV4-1	TGCGCCAGCAGCCAAGACACAGGGAGGCAGCCCCAGCATTTT	CASSQDTGRQPQHF
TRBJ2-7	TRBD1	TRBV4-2	TGTGCCAGCAGCCAAGAAGGGGGACAGTCCTGGGAGCAGTACTTC	CASSQEGGQSWEQYF
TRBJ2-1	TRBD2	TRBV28	TGTGCCAGCAGTGTCAACCTAGCGGCCTCCTACAATGAGCAGTTCTTC	CASSVNLAASYNEQFF